The sample holds one count of the clone carrying this TCR beta chain. The antigen is not known. The data belong to a study of T cells in Graves' hyperthyroidism and ophthalmopathy. CDR3 size: 14 residues. From germline, CDR1 is SGDLS and CDR2 YYNGEE. V lost 3 bases and J lost 7; bases outside the gene matches: 6. Study-wide results and limits: Ophthalmopathy stood apart from stable hyperthyroidism in a 13 V-J model.

TCR beta CDR3 regions were amplified from RNA transcripts. The HTBI primer set was used in a first-round RT-PCR of the TCR CDR3. From the multiplex PCR reads, TCRdb called clonotypes with MiXCR, one entry per CDR3 protein. Among around 440,000 distinct CDR3 sequences listed, more than 15% were seen once. This clonotype was obtained from a young woman with Graves' hyperthyroidism. The sample comprised blood. The chain employs TRBV9 and TRBJ2-1; 8 bases are shared with TRBD1. In nucleotides, the CDR3 is TGTGCCAGCAGCGAAGGAACAGGGGGTAATGAGCAGTTCTTC. It is translated as CASSEGTGGNEQFF.